The present entry profiles one T cell receptor beta chain with its context. The entry originates in a study of technical replicates of blood from a few donors. Method: immunoSEQ multiplex PCR; TCRdb's copy keeps in-frame clones and lacks some. The sample includes tens of thousands of clones, approximately 94% of them seen just once. Germline assignment: CDR1 MNHEY and CDR2 SVGAGI. V trimming: 6 bases; J trimming: 5 bases; junction bases outside the gene matches: 6. This CDR3 spans 13 amino acids. The specimen sequenced was T cells isolated from PBMCs. This chain connects TRBV6-5 to TRBJ2-7; 8 bases fit TRBD1. The sequence was obtained from a human donor in good health. CDR3 DNA sequence: TGTGCCAGCAGCCGAGGACAGGGCCACGAGCAGTACTTC. It translates to CASSRGQGHEQYF.